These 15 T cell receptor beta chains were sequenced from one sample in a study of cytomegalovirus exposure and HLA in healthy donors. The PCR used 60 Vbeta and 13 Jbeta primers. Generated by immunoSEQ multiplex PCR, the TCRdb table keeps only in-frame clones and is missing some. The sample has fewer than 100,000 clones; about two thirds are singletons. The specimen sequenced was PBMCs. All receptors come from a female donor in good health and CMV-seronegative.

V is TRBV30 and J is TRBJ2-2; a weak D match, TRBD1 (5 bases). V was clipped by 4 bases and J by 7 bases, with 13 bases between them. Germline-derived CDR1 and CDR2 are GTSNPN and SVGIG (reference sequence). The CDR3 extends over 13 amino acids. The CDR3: CAWTDSLYGELFF. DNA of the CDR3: TGTGCCTGGACCGACAGCCTATACGGGGAGCTGTTTTTT.

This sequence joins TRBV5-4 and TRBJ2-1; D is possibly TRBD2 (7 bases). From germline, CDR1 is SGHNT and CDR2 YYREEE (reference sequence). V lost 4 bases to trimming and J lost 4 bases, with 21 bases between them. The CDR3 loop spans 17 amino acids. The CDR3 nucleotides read TGTGCCAGCAGCGCTGCGGGGGCGCCTGTCCTATACAATGAGCAGTTCTTC. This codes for CASSAAGAPVLYNEQFF.

CDR3 DNA sequence: TGTGCCAGCAGCTACCCCGCGACTAGCGGGGGATTCACCGGGGAGCTGTTTTTT. Translated: CASSYPATSGGFTGELFF. The chain has TRBV7-6 and TRBJ2-2; 12 nucleotides match TRBD2. J gave up 4 bases and V 4 bases, and 10 bases lay outside the gene matches. CDR1 SGHVS and CDR2 FNYEAQ come from the germline V gene. The CDR3 is made up of 18 amino acids. Supplemented by reference TRBV7-6 and TRBJ2-2, the full variable domain reads GAGVSQSPRYKVTKRGQDVALRCDPISGHVSLYWYRQALGQGPEFLTYFNYEAQQDKSGLPNDRFSAERPEGSISTLTIQRTEQRDSAMYRCASSYPATSGGFTGELFFGEGSRLTVL.

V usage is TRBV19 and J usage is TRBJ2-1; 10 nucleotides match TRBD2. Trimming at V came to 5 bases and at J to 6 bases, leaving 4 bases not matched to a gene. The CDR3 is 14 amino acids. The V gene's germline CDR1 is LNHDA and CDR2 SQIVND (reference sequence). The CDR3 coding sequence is TGTGCCAGTAGTCGACTAGCGGGCCTCAATGAGCAGTTCTTC. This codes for CASSRLAGLNEQFF.

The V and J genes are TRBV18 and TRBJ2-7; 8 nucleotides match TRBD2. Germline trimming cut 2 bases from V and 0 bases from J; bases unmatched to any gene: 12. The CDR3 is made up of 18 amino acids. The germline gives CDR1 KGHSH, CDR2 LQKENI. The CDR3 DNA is TGTGCCAGCTCACCAATGATGCCCTCACTAGCGGACTCCTACGAGCAGTACTTC. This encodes CASSPMMPSLADSYEQYF.

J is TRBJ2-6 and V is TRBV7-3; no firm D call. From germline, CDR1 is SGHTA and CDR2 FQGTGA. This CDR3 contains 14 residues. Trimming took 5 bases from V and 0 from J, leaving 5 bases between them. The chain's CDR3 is CASSTNSGANVLTF. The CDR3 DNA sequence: TGTGCCAGCAGCACTAACTCTGGGGCCAACGTCCTGACTTTC.

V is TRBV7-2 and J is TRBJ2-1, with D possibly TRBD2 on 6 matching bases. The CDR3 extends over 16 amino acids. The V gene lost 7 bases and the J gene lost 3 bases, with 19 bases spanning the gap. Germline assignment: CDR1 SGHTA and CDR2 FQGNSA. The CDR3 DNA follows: TGTGCCAGCATGATCTCGCCGGGACTTTACTACAATGAGCAGTTCTTC. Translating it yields CASMISPGLYYNEQFF.

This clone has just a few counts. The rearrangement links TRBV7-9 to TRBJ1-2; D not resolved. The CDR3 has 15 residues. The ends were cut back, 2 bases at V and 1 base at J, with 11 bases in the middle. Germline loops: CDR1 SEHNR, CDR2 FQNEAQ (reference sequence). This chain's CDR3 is CASSLLGQNNYGYTF. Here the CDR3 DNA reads TGTGCCAGCAGCTTATTGGGCCAGAATAACTATGGCTACACCTTC. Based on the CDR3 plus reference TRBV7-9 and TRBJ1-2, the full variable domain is DTGVSQNPRHKITKRGQNVTFRCDPISEHNRLYWYRQTLGQGPEFLTYFQNEAQLEKSRLLSDRFSAERPKGSFSTLEIQRTEQGDSAMYLCASSLLGQNNYGYTFGSGTRLTVV.

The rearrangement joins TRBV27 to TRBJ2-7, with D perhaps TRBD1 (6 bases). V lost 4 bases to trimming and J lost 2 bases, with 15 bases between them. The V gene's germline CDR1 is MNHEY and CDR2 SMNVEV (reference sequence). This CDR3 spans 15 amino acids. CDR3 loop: CASSSMDSPAYEQYF. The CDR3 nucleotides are TGTGCCAGCAGTTCCATGGACAGTCCTGCCTACGAGCAGTACTTC.

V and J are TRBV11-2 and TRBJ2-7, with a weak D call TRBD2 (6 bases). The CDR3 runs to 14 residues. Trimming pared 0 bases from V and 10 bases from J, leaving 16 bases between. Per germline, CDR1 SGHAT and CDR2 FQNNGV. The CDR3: CASSLETPGTPQYF. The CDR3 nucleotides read TGTGCCAGCAGCTTAGAGACCCCAGGGACTCCCCAGTACTTC.

For the CDR3, the DNA is TGTGCCAGCAGTGCCCCTACCGGACAGGGTAAGAACGAGCAGTACTTC. Its protein is CASSAPTGQGKNEQYF. The chain couples TRBV28 to TRBJ2-7, with 8 bases that match TRBD1. V trimming: 5 bases; J trimming: 5 bases; junction bases outside the gene matches: 14. CDR1 MDHEN and CDR2 SYDVKM come from the germline V gene. There are 16 residues in the CDR3.

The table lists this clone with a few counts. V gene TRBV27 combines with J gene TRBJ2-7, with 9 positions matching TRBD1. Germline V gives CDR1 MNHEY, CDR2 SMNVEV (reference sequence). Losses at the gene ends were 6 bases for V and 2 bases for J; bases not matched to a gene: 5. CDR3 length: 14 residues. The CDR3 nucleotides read TGTGCCAGCAGACGCCGGGACAGGGCCTACGAGCAGTACTTC. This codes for CASRRRDRAYEQYF.

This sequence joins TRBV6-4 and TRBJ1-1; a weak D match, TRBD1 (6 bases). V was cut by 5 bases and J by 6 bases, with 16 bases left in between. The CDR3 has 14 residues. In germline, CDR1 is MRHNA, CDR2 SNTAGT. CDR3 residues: CASSLNREGAEAFF. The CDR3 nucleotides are TGTGCCAGCAGTTTAAACAGGGAAGGCGCTGAAGCTTTCTTT.

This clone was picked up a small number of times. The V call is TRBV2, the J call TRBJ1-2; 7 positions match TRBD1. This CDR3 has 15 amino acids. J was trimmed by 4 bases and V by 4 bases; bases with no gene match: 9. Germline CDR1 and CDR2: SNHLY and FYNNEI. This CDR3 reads CASSAQTGYIYGYTF. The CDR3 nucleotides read TGTGCCAGCAGTGCTCAGACAGGGTACATCTATGGCTACACCTTC.

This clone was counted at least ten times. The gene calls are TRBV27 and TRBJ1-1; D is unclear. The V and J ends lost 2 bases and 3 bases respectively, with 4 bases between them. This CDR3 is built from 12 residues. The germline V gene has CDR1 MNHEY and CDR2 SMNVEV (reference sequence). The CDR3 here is CASSLQDTEAFF. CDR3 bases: TGTGCCAGCAGTTTACAGGACACTGAAGCTTTCTTT.